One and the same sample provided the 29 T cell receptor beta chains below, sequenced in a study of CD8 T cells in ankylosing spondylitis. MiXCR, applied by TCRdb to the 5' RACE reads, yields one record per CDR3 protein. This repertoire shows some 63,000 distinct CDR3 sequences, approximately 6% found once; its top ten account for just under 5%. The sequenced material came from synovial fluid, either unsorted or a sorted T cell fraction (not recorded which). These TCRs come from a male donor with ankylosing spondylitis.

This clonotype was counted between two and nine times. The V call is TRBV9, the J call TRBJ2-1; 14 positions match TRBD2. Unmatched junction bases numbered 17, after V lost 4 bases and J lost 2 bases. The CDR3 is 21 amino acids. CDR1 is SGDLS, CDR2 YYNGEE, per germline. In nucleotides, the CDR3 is TGTGCCAGCAGCACTAATTTGGCCGGGACTAGCGGGAGCCGTGCCTACAATGAGCAGTTCTTC. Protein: CASSTNLAGTSGSRAYNEQFF.

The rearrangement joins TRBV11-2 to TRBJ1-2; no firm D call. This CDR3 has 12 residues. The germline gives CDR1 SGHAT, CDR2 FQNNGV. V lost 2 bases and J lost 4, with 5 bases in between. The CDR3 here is CASSLNRYGYTF. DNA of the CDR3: TGTGCCAGCAGCTTAAACCGCTATGGCTACACCTTC.

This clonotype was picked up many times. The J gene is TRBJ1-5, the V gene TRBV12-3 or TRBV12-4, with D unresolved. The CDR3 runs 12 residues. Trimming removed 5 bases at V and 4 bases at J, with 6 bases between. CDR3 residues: CASSPTNQPQHF. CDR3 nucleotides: TGTGCCAGCAGTCCTACAAATCAGCCCCAGCATTTT.

Here the CDR3 DNA reads TGTGCCACCAGTGATTTGGTGGCAGATACGCAGTATTTT. It specifies CATSDLVADTQYF. This chain connects TRBV24-1 to TRBJ2-3; D uncertain. The V and J ends lost 0 bases and 4 bases respectively, with 4 bases between them. This CDR3 has 13 amino acids. Germline loops: CDR1 KGHDR, CDR2 SFDVKD.

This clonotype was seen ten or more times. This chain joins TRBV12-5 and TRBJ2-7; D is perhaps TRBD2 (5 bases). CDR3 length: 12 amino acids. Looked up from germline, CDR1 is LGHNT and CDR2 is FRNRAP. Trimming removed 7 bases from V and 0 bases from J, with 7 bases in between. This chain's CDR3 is CASVGNSYEQYF. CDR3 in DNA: TGTGCTAGTGTCGGGAACTCCTACGAGCAGTACTTC.

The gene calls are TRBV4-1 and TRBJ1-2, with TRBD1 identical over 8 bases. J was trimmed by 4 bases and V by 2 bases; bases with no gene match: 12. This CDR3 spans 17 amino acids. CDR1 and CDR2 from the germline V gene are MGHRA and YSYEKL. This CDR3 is CASSQHPGQVISYGYTF. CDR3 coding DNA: TGCGCCAGCAGCCAACACCCGGGACAGGTAATTTCCTATGGCTACACCTTC.

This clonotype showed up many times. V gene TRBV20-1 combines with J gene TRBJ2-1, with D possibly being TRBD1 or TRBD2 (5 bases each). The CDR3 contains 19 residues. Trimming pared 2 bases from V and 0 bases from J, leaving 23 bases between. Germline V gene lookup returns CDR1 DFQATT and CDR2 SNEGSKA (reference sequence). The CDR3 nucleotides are TGCAGTGCTAGACCCATAAGGGGAGACGTACGAAGCTCCTACAATGAGCAGTTCTTC. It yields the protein CSARPIRGDVRSSYNEQFF.

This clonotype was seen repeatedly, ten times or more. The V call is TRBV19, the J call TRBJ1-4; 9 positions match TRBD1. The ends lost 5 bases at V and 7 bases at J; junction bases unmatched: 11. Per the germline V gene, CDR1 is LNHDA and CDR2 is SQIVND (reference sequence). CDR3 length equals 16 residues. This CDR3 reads CASSGDRAILGEKLFF. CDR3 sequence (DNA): TGTGCCAGTAGTGGGGACAGGGCTATCCTCGGTGAAAAACTGTTTTTT.

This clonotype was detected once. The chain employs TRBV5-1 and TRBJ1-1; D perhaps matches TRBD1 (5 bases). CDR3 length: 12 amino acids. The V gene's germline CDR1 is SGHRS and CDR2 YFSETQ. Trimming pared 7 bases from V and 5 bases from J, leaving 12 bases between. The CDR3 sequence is CASGLQGTEAFF. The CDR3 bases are TGCGCCAGCGGCCTCCAGGGAACTGAAGCTTTCTTT.

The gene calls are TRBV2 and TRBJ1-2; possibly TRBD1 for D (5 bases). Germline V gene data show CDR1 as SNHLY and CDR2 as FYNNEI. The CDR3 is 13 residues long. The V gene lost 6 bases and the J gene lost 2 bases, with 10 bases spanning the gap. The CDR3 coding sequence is TGTGCCAGCAGCGTACAGGTGAACTATGGCTACACCTTC. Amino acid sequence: CASSVQVNYGYTF.

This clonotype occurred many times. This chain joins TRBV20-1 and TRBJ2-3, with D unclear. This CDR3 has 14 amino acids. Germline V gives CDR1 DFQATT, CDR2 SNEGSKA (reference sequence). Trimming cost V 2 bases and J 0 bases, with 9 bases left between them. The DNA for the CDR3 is TGCAGTGCTAGACCCGGGCCCAGCACAGATACGCAGTATTTT. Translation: CSARPGPSTDTQYF.

The CDR3 protein is CASSFGRAGNEQFF. CDR3 nucleotide sequence: TGCGCCAGCAGCTTCGGGCGGGCCGGCAATGAGCAGTTCTTC. The chain employs TRBV5-1 and TRBJ2-1; a weak D match, TRBD2 (5 bases). Germline V gives CDR1 SGHRS, CDR2 YFSETQ. The CDR3 runs to 14 residues. V lost 2 bases and J 6 bases, leaving 12 bases between the germline ends.

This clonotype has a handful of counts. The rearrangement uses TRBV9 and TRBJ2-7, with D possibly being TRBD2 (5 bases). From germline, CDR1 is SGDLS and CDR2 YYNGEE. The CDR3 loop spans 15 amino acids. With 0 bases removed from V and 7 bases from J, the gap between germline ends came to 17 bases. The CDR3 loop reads CASSVEGSGFREQYF. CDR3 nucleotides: TGTGCCAGCAGCGTAGAAGGATCGGGGTTTCGGGAGCAGTACTTC.

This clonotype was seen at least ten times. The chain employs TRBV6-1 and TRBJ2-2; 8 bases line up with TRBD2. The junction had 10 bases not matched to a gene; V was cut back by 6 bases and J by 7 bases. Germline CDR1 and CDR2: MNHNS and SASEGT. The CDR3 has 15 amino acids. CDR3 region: CASSRLAPGGGELFF. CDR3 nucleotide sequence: TGTGCCAGCAGCAGACTAGCGCCCGGCGGCGGGGAGCTGTTTTTT.

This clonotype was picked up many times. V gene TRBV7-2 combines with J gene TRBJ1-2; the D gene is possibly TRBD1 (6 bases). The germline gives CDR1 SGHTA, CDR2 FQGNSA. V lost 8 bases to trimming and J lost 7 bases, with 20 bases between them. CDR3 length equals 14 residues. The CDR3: CASLPGGASSGYTF. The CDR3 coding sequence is TGTGCCAGCTTGCCCGGGGGCGCGAGTAGTGGCTACACCTTC.

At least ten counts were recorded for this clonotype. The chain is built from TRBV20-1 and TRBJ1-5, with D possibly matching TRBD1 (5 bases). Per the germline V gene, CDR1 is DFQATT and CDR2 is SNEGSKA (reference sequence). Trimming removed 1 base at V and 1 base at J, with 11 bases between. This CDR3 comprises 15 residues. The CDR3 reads CSARAPGPSNQPQHF. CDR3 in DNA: TGCAGTGCTAGAGCTCCGGGGCCGAGCAATCAGCCCCAGCATTTT.

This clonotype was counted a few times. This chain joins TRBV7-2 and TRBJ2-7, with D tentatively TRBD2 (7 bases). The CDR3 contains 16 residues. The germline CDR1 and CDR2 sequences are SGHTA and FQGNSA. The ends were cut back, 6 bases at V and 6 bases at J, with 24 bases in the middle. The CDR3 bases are TGTGCCAGCAGTGCCCCCCTCGGGGGGCGGGGTGGCGAGCAGTACTTC. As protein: CASSAPLGGRGGEQYF. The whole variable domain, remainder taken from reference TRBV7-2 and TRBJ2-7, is GAGVSQSPSNKVTEKGKDVELRCDPISGHTALYWYRQSLGQGLEFLIYFQGNSAPDKSGLPSDRFSAERTGGSVSTLTIQRTQQEDSAVYLCASSAPLGGRGGEQYFGPGTRLTVT.

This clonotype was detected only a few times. The CDR3 loop reads CASSPQGAGRNSPLHF. CDR3 DNA: TGTGCCAGCTCACCCCAGGGGGCAGGAAGAAATTCACCCCTCCACTTT. This rearrangement joins TRBV18 to TRBJ1-6; 8 bases are a match to TRBD1. Germline V gives CDR1 KGHSH, CDR2 LQKENI. The CDR3 covers 16 residues. The V segment lost 3 bases and the J segment 7 bases; nucleotides outside the gene matches: 8.

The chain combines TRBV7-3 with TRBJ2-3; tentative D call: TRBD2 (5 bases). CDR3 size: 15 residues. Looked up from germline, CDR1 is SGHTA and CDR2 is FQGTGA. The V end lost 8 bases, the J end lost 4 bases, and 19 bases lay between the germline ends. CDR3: CASPEGLPGADTQYF. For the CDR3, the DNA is TGTGCCAGCCCCGAGGGTTTACCCGGCGCAGATACGCAGTATTTT.

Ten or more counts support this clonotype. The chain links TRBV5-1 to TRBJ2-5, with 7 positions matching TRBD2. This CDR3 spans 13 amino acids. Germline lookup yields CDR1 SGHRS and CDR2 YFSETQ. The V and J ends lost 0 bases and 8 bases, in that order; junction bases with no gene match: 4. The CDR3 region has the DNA TGCGCCAGCAGCTTGGTCGGCGGGAGCACCCAGTACTTC. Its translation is CASSLVGGSTQYF.

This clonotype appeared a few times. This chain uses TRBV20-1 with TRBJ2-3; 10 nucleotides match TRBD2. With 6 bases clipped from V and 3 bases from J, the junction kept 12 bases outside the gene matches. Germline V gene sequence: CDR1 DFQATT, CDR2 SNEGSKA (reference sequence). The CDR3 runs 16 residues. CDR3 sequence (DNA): TGCAGTGCCCTAAGCTCTAGCGGGAGTGCAACAGATACGCAGTATTTT. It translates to CSALSSSGSATDTQYF.

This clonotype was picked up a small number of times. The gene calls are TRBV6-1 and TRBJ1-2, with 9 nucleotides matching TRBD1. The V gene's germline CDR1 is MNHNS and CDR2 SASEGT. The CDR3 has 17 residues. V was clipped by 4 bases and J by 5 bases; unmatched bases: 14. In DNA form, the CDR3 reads TGTGCCAGCAGTGTCGGGACAGGGTTTCCCGAGAGTTATGGCTACACCTTC. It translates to CASSVGTGFPESYGYTF.

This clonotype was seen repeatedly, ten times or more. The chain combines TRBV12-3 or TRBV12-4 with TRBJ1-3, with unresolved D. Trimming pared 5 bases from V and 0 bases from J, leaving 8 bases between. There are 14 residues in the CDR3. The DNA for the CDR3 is TGTGCCAGCAGTCAGACTGCCTCTGGAAACACCATATATTTT. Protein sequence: CASSQTASGNTIYF.

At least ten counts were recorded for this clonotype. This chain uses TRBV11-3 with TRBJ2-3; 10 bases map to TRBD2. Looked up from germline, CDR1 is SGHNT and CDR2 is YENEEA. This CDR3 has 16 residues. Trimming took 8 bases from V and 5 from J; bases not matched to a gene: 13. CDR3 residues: CASDAGASGSEDTQYF. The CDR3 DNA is TGTGCCAGCGACGCAGGGGCTAGCGGGAGCGAAGATACGCAGTATTTT.

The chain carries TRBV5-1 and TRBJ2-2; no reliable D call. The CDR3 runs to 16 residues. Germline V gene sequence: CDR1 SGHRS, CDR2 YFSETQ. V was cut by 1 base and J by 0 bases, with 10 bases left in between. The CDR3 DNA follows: TGCGCCAGCAGCTTGACGGCTGCAGCGAACACCGGGGAGCTGTTTTTT. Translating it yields CASSLTAAANTGELFF. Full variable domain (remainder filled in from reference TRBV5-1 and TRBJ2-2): KAGVTQTPRYLIKTRGQQVTLSCSPISGHRSVSWYQQTPGQGLQFLFEYFSETQRNKGNFPGRFSGRQFSNSRSEMNVSTLELGDSALYLCASSLTAAANTGELFFGEGSRLTVL.

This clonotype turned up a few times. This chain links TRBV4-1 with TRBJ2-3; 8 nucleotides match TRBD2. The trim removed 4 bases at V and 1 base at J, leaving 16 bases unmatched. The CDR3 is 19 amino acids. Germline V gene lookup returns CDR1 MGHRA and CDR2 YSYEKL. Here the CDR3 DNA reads TGCGCCAGCAGCCGGAGGGGGGGTGTTGGGACTAGAGGCACAGATACGCAGTATTTT. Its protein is CASSRRGGVGTRGTDTQYF.

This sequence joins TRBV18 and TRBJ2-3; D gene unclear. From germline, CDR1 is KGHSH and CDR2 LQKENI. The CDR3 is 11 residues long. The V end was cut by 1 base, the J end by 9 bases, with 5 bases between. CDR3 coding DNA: TGTGCCAGCTCACCACAGAAGACGCAGTATTTT. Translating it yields CASSPQKTQYF.

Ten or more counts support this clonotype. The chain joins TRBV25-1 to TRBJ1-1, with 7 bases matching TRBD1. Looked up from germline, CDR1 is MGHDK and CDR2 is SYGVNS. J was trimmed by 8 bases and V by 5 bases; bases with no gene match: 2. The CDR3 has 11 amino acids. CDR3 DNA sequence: TGTGCCAGCAGTCCGGGACAGGAAGCTTTCTTT. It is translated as CASSPGQEAFF.

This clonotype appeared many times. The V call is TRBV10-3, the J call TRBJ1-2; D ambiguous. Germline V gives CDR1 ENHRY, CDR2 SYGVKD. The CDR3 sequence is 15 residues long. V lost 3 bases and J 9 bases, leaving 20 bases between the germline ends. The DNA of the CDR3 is TGTGCCATCAGTGACCCGGTCGAAAGCAGGTATCGCTACACCTTC. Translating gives CAISDPVESRYRYTF.